This record looks at one T cell receptor (beta chain) sequence and its context. The sample belongs to a study of blood T cell repertoires in COVID-19. Study in general: COVID-19 samples from acute and convalescent phases originated in the United States, Italy and Spain. Sources were T cells, B-cell-depleted T cells, or PBMCs; the material itself was cDNA or gDNA.

Original processing methods: Amplification with reference gene primers provided the estimates of nucleated cell counts. Sequencing was performed with immunoSEQ multiplex PCR; in TCRdb, only in-frame clones are kept and a portion is missing. From that table come the V and J calls and clone size; the DNA was used to work out D and trimming. The table records some 250,000 clones, more than 65% of them present only once. Trimming removed 3 bases from V and 4 bases from J; junction bases left unmatched: 4. This CDR3 spans 15 amino acids. The germline gives CDR1 SGHTA, CDR2 FQGNSA. The rearrangement joins TRBV7-2 to TRBJ2-1; TRBD1 agrees at 9 bases. This sequence originates from a woman of 80 years or more with acute or convalescent COVID-19. Sequencing used peripheral blood. The CDR3 nucleotides are TGTGCCAGCAGCTTGGGACAGGGCACGTACAATGAGCAGTTCTTC. It yields the protein CASSLGQGTYNEQFF. Full variable domain (missing parts from reference TRBV7-2 and TRBJ2-1): GAGVSQSPSNKVTEKGKDVELRCDPISGHTALYWYRQSLGQGLEFLIYFQGNSAPDKSGLPSDRFSAERTGGSVSTLTIQRTQQEDSAVYLCASSLGQGTYNEQFFGPGTRLTVL.